This T cell receptor (beta chain) was obtained from a study of control samples from healthy donors and cancer patients. TCRdb's table, derived via immunoSEQ multiplex PCR, lists solely in-frame clones and lacks some. This sample carries a few hundred thousand clones, around nine tenths of them seen once, and the ten largest clones take about 6.3%. The sequence came from a middle-aged man with head and neck cancer. Material for sequencing was PBMCs.

In nucleotides, the CDR3 is TGTGCCAGCAGTTTAGACGAGACAACAGGGGGCGCGGGAGTCGGTGGCTACACCTTC. This codes for CASSLDETTGGAGVGGYTF. This chain connects TRBV28 to TRBJ1-2; 9 bases fit TRBD1. Germline V gene data show CDR1 as MDHEN and CDR2 as SYDVKM. This CDR3 region has 19 residues. Trimming at V came to 2 bases and at J to 7 bases, leaving 20 bases not matched to a gene.